The subject of this entry is one TCR beta chain. Distinct nucleotide sequences in the sample also encode this CDR3. This sample is part of a study of blood T cell repertoires in COVID-19. Turning to the study itself: From the United States, Italy and Spain came samples of acute and convalescent COVID-19. T cells, B-cell-depleted T cells, or PBMCs provided the cDNA or gDNA that served as material.

Germline CDR1 reads LNHDA; CDR2 reads SQIVND (reference sequence). The CDR3 has 15 amino acids. Trimming removed 7 bases at V and 0 bases at J, with 13 bases between. The authors' processing: Reference gene primer amplification gave estimated nucleated cell counts. TCRdb's copy holds only in-frame clones and misses some; the assay was immunoSEQ multiplex PCR. V, J and clone size are taken as reported in that table, and D and trimming were inferred from the DNA itself. The sample records about 150,000 clones, around 85% being singletons. This clonotype was obtained from a woman aged 60-75 years with acute or convalescent COVID-19. This sequence joins TRBV19 and TRBJ1-5; no reliable D call. The material sequenced was peripheral blood. CDR3 DNA: TGTGCCAGTACCCCGGGTGGATATAGCAATCAGCCCCAGCATTTT. Encoded protein: CASTPGGYSNQPQHF.